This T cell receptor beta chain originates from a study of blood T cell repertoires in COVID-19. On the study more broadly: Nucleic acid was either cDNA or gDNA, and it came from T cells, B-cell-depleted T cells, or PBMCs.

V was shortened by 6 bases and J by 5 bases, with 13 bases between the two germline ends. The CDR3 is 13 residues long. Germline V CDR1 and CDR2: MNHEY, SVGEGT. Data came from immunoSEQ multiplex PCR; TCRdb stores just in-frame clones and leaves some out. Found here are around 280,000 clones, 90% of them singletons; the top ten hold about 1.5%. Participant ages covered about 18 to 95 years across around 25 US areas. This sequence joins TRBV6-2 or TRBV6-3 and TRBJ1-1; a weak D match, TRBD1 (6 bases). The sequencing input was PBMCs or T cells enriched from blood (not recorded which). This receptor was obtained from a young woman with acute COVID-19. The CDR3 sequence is CASSPTTGTEAFF. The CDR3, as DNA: TGTGCCAGCAGCCCTACTACAGGGACTGAAGCTTTCTTT.